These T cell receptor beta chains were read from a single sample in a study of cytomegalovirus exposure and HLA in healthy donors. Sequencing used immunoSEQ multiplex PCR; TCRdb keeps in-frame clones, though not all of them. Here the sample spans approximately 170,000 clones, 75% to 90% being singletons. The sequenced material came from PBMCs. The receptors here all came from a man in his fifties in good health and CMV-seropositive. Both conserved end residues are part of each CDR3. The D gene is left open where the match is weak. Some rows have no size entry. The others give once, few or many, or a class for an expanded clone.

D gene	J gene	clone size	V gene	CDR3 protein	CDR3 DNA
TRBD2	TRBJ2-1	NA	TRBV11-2	CASSPTGTSLYNEQFF	TGTGCCAGCAGCCCGACCGGGACTAGCCTTTACAATGAGCAGTTCTTC
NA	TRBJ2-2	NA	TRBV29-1	CSGGSAGELFF	TGCAGCGGTGGTTCGGCCGGGGAGCTGTTTTTT
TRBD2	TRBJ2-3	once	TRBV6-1	CASSLAGLKDTQYF	TGTGCCAGCAGTCTAGCGGGGTTGAAAGATACGCAGTATTTT
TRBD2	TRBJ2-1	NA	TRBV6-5	CASRKREVVGNEQFF	TGTGCCAGCAGAAAGCGGGAGGTCGTTGGCAATGAGCAGTTCTTC
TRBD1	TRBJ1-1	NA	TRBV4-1	CASSRQGKAEAFF	TGCGCCAGCAGCCGACAGGGAAAGGCTGAAGCTTTCTTT
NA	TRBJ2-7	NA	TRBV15	CATSREGQGLYEQYF	TGTGCCACCAGCAGAGAAGGGCAGGGCCTTTACGAGCAGTACTTC
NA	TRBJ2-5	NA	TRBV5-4	CASSRGKETQYF	TGTGCCAGCAGCCGGGGGAAAGAGACCCAGTACTTC
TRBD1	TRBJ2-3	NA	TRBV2	CASSDWDRFSTDTQYF	TGTGCCAGCAGTGACTGGGACAGATTTAGCACAGATACGCAGTATTTT
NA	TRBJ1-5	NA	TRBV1	CTSSPDSVNQPQHF	TGCACCAGCAGCCCCGACAGTGTCAATCAGCCCCAGCATTTT
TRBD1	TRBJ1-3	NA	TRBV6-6	CASSYGQASGNTIYF	TGTGCCAGCAGTTACGGACAGGCCTCTGGAAACACCATATATTTT
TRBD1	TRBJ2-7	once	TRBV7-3	CASSLTRTGAEQYF	TGTGCCAGCAGCTTAACACGGACAGGGGCCGAGCAGTACTTC
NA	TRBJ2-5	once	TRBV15	CATSRGAQETQYF	TGTGCCACCAGCAGAGGAGCCCAAGAGACCCAGTACTTC
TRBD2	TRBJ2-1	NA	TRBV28	CASSVTSGGLVNEQFF	TGTGCCAGCAGTGTCACTAGCGGGGGGCTAGTAAATGAGCAGTTCTTC
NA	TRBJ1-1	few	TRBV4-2	CASSQGGRDTEAFF	TGTGCCAGCAGCCAAGGGGGGCGAGACACTGAAGCTTTCTTT
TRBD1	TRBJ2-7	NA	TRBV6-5	CASRTGTGVYEQYF	TGTGCCAGCAGAACCGGGACAGGGGTCTACGAGCAGTACTTC
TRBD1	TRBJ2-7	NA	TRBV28	CAGSPLGRGQGSNEQYF	TGTGCCGGCAGTCCACTGGGACGGGGACAGGGCAGCAACGAGCAGTACTTC
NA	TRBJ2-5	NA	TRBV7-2	CASSYSGETQYF	TGTGCCAGCAGCTATTCCGGGGAGACCCAGTACTTC
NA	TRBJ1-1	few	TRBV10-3	CAIKRGDAGGMNTEAFF	TGTGCCATCAAAAGGGGCGACGCGGGGGGGATGAACACTGAAGCTTTCTTT
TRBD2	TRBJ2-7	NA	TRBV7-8	CASSTRLAGATYEQYF	TGTGCCAGCAGCACCAGACTAGCGGGGGCCACCTACGAGCAGTACTTC
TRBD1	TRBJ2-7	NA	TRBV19	CASSIGQGRYEQYF	TGTGCCAGTAGTATTGGACAGGGCAGGTACGAGCAGTACTTC
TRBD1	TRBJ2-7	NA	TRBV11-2	CASTSYYQGATPYEQYF	TGTGCCAGCACATCTTACTATCAGGGGGCGACCCCCTACGAGCAGTACTTC
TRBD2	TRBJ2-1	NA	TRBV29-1	CSGCLSGRAQNEQFF	TGCAGCGGCTGCCTTAGCGGGAGGGCCCAGAATGAGCAGTTCTTC
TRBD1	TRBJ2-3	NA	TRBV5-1	CASSFLAGDRGADTQYF	TGCGCCAGCAGCTTTTTGGCCGGGGACAGGGGTGCAGATACGCAGTATTTT
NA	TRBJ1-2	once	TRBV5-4	CASRGAEGYTF	TGTGCCAGCCGGGGGGCGGAGGGCTACACCTTC
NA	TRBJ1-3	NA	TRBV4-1	CASSQVGESGNTIYF	TGCGCCAGCAGCCAAGTGGGAGAGTCTGGAAACACCATATATTTT
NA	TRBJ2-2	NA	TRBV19	CASSKGTGQTGELFF	TGTGCCAGTAGTAAAGGGACGGGACAAACCGGGGAGCTGTTTTTT
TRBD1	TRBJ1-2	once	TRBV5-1	CASSLDPLTGEGGGYTF	TGCGCCAGCAGCTTGGATCCATTGACAGGGGAGGGCGGTGGCTACACCTTC
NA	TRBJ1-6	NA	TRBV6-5	CASTIGQGDSPLHF	TGTGCCAGCACTATAGGCCAGGGTGATTCACCCCTCCACTTT
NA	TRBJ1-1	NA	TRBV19	CASSIMGSGGEAFF	TGTGCCAGTAGTATCATGGGATCTGGCGGGGAAGCTTTCTTT
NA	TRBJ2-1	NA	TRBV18	CASSEQGLNEQFF	TGTGCCAGCTCAGAACAGGGTCTCAATGAGCAGTTCTTC
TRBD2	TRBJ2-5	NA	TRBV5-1	CASSLVAGGFRETQYF	TGCGCCAGCAGCTTGGTAGCCGGGGGGTTCAGAGAGACCCAGTACTTC
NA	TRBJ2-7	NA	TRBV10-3	CAISEGPAGSYEQYF	TGTGCCATCAGTGAGGGGCCGGCGGGGTCCTACGAGCAGTACTTC
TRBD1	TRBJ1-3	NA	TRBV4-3	CASSPWTGSGNTIYF	TGCGCCAGCAGCCCGTGGACAGGCTCTGGAAACACCATATATTTT
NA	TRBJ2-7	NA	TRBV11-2	CASSLGVGYEQYF	TGTGCCAGCAGCCTCGGGGTCGGCTACGAGCAGTACTTC
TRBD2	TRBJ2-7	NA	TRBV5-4	CASSLSGRGYEQYF	TGTGCCAGCAGCTTAAGCGGGAGAGGCTACGAGCAGTACTTC
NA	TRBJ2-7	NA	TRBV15	CATSSAGTIYEQYF	TGTGCCACCAGCAGCGCCGGGACAATCTACGAGCAGTACTTC
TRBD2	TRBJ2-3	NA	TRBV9	CASRSSERETDTQYF	TGTGCCAGCAGATCCTCAGAGCGGGAGACAGATACGCAGTATTTT
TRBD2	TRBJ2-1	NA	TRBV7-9	CASSLAGTTASYNEQFF	TGTGCCAGCAGCTTAGCGGGGACTACCGCCTCCTACAATGAGCAGTTCTTC
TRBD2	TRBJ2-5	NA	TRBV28	CASLAGGPGKTQYF	TGTGCCAGCTTAGCGGGAGGGCCGGGAAAGACCCAGTACTTC
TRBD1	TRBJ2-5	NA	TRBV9	CASSGGTGSQETQYF	TGTGCCAGCAGCGGCGGGACAGGGTCCCAAGAGACCCAGTACTTC
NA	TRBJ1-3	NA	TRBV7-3	CASSYAGGSGNTIYF	TGTGCCAGCAGCTACGCCGGGGGCTCTGGAAACACCATATATTTT